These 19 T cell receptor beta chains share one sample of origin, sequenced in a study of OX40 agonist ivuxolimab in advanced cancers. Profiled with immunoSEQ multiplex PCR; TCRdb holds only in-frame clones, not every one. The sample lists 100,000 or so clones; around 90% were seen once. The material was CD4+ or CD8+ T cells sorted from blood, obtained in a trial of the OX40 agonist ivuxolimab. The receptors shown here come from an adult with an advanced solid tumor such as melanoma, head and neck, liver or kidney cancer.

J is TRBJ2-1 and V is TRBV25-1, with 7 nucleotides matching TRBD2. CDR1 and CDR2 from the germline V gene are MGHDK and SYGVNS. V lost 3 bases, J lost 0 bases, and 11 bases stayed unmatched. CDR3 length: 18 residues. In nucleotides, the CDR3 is TGTGCCAGCAGTGACAGTCTACTAGCGCGGAGCTCCTACAATGAGCAGTTCTTC. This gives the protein CASSDSLLARSSYNEQFF.

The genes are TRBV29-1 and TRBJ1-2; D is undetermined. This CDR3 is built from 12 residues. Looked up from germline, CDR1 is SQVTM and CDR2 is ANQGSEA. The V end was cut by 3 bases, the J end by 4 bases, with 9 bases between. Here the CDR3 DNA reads TGCAGCGTTGATAAAGGAGGCTATGGCTACACCTTC. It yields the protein CSVDKGGYGYTF. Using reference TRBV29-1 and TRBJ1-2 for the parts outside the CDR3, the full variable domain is SAVISQKPSRDICQRGTSLTIQCQVDSQVTMMFWYRQQPGQSLTLIATANQGSEATYESGFVIDKFPISRPNLTFSTLTVSNMSPEDSSIYLCSVDKGGYGYTFGSGTRLTVV.

CDR3 in amino acids: CASSQSGYTDTQYF. The CDR3 region has the DNA TGTGCCAGCAGCCAATCCGGCTACACAGATACGCAGTATTTT. The chain carries TRBV7-9 and TRBJ2-3; D not certain. Trimming pared 5 bases from V and 2 bases from J, leaving 11 bases between. From germline, CDR1 is SEHNR and CDR2 FQNEAQ (reference sequence). The CDR3 has 14 amino acids.

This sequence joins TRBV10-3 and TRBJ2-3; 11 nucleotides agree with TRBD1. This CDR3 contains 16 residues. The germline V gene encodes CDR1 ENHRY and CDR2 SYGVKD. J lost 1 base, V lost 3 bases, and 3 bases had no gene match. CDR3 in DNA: TGTGCCATCAGTGACTCGGGACAGGGGGGCACAGATACGCAGTATTTT. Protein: CAISDSGQGGTDTQYF.

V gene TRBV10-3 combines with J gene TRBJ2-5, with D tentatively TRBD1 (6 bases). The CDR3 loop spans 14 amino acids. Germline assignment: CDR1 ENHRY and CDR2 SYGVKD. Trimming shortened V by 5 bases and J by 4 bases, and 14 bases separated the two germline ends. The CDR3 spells CAISKQGLRETQYF. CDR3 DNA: TGTGCCATCAGTAAACAGGGATTGAGAGAGACCCAGTACTTC.

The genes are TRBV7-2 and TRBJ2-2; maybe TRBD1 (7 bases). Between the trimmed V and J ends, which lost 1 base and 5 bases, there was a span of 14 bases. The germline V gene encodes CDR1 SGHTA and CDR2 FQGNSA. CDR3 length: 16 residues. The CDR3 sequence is CASSLVGGGSTGELFF. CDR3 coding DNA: TGTGCCAGCAGCTTAGTCGGAGGGGGCTCGACCGGGGAGCTGTTTTTT.

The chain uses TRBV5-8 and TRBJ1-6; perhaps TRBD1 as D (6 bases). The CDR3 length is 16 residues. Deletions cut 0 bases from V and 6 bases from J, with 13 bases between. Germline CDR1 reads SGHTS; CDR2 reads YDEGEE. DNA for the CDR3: TGTGCCAGCAGCTTGGGTTTTGGACAGCTTAATTCACCCCTCCACTTT. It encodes CASSLGFGQLNSPLHF.

The CDR3 reads CASSRDSNNEQFF. CDR3 sequence (DNA): TGTGCCAGCAGCCGGGACTCGAACAATGAGCAGTTCTTC. V usage is TRBV11-3 and J usage is TRBJ2-1; D perhaps matches TRBD2 (6 bases). The CDR3 covers 13 residues. V was clipped by 5 bases and J by 5 bases, with 10 bases between them. The germline CDR1 and CDR2 sequences are SGHNT and YENEEA.

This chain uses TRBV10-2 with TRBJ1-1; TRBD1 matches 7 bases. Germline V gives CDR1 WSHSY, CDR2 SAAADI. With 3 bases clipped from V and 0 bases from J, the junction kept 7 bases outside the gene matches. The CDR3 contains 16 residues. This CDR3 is CASSDRGTLMNTEAFF. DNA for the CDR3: TGCGCCAGCAGTGACAGGGGGACCCTAATGAACACTGAAGCTTTCTTT.

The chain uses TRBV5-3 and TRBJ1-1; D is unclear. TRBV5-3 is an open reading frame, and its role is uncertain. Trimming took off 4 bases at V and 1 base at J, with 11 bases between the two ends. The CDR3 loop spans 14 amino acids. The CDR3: CARSGLLANTEAFF. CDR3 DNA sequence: TGTGCCAGAAGCGGATTACTAGCGAACACTGAAGCTTTCTTT.

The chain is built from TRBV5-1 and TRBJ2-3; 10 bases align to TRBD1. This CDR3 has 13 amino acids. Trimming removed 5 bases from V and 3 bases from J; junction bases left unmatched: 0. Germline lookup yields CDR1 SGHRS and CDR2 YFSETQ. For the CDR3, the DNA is TGCGCCAGCAGGGACAGGGGGACAGATACGCAGTATTTT. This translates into CASRDRGTDTQYF.

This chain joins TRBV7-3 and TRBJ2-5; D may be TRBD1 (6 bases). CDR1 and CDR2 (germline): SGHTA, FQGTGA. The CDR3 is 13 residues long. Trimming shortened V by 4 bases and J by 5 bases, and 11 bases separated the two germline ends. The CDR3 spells CASSSNREETQYF. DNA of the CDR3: TGTGCCAGCAGCTCTAACAGGGAGGAGACCCAGTACTTC.

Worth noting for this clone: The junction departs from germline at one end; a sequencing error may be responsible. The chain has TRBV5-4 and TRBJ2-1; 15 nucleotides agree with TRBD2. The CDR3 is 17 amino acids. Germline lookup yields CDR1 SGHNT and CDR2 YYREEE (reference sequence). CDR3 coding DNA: TGTGCCAGCAGCTCGGGACTAGCGGGAGGTCCCAACAATGAGCAGCTCTTC. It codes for CASSSGLAGGPNNEQLF.

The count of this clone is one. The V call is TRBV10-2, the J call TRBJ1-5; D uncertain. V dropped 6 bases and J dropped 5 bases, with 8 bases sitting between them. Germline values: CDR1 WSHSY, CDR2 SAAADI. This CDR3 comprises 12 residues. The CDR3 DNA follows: TGCGCCAGCAGGGTCGGGGATCAGCCCCAGCATTTT. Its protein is CASRVGDQPQHF.

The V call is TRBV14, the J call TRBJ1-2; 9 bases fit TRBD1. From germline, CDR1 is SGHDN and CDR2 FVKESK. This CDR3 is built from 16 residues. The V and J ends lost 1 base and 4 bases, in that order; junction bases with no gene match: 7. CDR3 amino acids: CASSQARTGASYGYTF. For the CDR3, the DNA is TGTGCCAGCAGCCAAGCTCGGACAGGGGCCAGCTATGGCTACACCTTC.

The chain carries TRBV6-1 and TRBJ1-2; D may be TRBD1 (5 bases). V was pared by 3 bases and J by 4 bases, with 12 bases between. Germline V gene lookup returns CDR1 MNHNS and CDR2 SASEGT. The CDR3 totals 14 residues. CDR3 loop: CASSERGSSYGYTF. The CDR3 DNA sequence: TGTGCCAGCAGTGAGCGGGGGAGTTCCTATGGCTACACCTTC.

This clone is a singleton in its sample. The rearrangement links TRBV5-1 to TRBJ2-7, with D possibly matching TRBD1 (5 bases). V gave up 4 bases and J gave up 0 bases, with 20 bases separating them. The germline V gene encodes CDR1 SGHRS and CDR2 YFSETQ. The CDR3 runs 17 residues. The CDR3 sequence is CASSPLPGQTSSYEQYF. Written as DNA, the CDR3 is TGCGCCAGCAGCCCTCTCCCAGGACAAACGAGCTCCTACGAGCAGTACTTC. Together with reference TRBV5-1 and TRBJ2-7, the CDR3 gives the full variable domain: KAGVTQTPRYLIKTRGQQVTLSCSPISGHRSVSWYQQTPGQGLQFLFEYFSETQRNKGNFPGRFSGRQFSNSRSEMNVSTLELGDSALYLCASSPLPGQTSSYEQYFGPGTRLTVT.

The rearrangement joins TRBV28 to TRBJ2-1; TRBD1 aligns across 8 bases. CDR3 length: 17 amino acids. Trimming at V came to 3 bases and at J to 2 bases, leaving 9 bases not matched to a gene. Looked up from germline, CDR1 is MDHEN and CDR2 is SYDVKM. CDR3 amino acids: CASSLPPLTGAYNEQFF. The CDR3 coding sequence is TGTGCCAGCAGTTTGCCCCCCCTGACAGGGGCCTACAATGAGCAGTTCTTC. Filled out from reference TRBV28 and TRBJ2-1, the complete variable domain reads DVKVTQSSRYLVKRTGEKVFLECVQDMDHENMFWYRQDPGLGLRLIYFSYDVKMKEKGDIPEGYSVSREKKERFSLILESASTNQTSMYLCASSLPPLTGAYNEQFFGPGTRLTVL.

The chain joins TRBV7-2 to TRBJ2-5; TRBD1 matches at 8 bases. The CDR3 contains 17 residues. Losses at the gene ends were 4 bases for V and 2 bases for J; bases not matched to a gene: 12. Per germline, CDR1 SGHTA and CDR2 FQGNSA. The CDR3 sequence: CASSYTGGVRGQETQYF. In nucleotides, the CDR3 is TGTGCCAGCAGCTACACAGGGGGAGTTCGGGGACAAGAGACCCAGTACTTC.